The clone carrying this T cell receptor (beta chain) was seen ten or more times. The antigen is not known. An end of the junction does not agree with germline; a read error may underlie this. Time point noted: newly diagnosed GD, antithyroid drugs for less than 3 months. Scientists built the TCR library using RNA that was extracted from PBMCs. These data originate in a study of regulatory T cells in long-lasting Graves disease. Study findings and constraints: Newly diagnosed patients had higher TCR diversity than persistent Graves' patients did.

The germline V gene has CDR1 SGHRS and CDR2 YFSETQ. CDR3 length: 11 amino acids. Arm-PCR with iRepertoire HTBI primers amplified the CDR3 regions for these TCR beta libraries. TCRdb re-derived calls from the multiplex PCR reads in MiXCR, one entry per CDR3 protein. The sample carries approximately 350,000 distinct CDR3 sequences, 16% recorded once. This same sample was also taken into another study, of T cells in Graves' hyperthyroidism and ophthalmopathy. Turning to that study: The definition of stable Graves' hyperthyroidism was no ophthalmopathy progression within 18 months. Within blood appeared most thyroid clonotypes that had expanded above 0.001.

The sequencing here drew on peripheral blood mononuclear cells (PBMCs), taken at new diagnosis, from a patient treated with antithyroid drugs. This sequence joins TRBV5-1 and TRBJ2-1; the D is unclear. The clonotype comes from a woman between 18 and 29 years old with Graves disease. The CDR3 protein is CASTLSSEQFF. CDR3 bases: TGCGCCAGCACCTTGAGTTCGGAGCAGTTCTTC.